The T cell receptor (beta chain) described here comes from a study of PD-1 blockade in classical Hodgkin lymphoma. Study-level findings and limits: TCR diversity rose significantly by C4D1 in CD4+ but not CD8+ cells. Newly diagnosed patients reportedly had lower baseline TCR diversity than healthy donors.

Relapse after autologous stem cell transplantation occurred in every patient, and brentuximab vedotin exposure varied. Note on this clone: The antigen is undetermined.

Germline CDR1 is ENHRY and CDR2 is SYGVKD. The CDR3 loop spans 15 amino acids. V dropped 3 bases and J dropped 4 bases, with 13 bases sitting between them. Data came from immunoSEQ multiplex PCR; TCRdb stores just in-frame clones and leaves some out. The sample yields roughly 97,000 clones, over 70% seen once. The source is a human donor with classical Hodgkin lymphoma. The material sequenced was peripheral blood mononuclear cells (PBMCs), taken at baseline. This rearrangement joins TRBV10-3 to TRBJ1-3, with unresolved D. The CDR3 loop reads CAISDVAGPGNTIYF. The CDR3 DNA reads TGTGCCATCAGTGACGTCGCGGGTCCGGGAAACACCATATATTTT.